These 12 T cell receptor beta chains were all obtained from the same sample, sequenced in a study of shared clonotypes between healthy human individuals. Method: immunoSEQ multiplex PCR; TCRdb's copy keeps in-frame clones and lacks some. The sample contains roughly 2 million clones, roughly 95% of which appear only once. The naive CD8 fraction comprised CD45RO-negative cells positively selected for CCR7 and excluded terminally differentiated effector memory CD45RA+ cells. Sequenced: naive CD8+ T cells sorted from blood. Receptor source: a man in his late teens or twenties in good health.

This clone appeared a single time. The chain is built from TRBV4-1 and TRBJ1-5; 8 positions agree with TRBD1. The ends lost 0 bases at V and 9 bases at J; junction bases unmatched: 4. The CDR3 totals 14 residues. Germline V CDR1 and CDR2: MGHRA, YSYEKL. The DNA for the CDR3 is TGCGCCAGCAGCCAAGATGTACAGGGGGTGCCCCAGCATTTT. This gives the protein CASSQDVQGVPQHF.

The CDR3 loop reads CASSLSSGGPEETQYF. DNA for the CDR3: TGTGCCAGCAGCTTATCTAGCGGGGGCCCGGAAGAGACCCAGTACTTC. The rearrangement uses TRBV7-9 and TRBJ2-5; 10 positions agree with TRBD2. The CDR3 sequence is 16 residues long. Trimming at V came to 2 bases and at J to 3 bases, leaving 6 bases not matched to a gene. Germline V gene data show CDR1 as SEHNR and CDR2 as FQNEAQ (reference sequence).

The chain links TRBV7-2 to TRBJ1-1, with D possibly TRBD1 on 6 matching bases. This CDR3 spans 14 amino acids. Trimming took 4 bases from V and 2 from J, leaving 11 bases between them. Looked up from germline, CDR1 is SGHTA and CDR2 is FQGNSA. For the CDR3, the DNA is TGTGCCAGCAGCTCAGGGGCCATAAACACTGAAGCTTTCTTT. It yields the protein CASSSGAINTEAFF.

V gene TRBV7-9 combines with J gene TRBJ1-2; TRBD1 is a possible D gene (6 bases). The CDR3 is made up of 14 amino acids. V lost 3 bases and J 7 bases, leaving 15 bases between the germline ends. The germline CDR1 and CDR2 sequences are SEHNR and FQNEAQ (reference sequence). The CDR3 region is CASSLGTGAGGYTF. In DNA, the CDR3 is TGTGCCAGCAGCTTGGGGACGGGGGCTGGTGGCTACACCTTC. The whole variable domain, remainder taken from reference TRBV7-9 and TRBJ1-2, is DTGVSQNPRHKITKRGQNVTFRCDPISEHNRLYWYRQTLGQGPEFLTYFQNEAQLEKSRLLSDRFSAERPKGSFSTLEIQRTEQGDSAMYLCASSLGTGAGGYTFGSGTRLTVV.

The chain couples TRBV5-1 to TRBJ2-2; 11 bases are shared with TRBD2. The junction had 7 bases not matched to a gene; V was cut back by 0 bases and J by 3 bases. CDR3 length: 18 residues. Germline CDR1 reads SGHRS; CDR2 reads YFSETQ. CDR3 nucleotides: TGCGCCAGCAGCTTGGAAGGTAGCGGGAGGGCCGACACCGGGGAGCTGTTTTTT. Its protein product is CASSLEGSGRADTGELFF.

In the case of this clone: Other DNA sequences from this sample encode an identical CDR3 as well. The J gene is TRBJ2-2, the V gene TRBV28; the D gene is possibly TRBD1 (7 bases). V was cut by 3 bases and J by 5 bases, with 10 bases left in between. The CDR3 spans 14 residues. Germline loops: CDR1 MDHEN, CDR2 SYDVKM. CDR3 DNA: TGTGCCAGCAGTTTGCAGGGGGGAACCGGGGAGCTGTTTTTT. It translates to CASSLQGGTGELFF.

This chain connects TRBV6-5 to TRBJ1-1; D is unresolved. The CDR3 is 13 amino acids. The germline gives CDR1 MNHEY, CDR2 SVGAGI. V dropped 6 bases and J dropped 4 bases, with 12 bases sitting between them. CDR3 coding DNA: TGTGCCAGCAGCCCCGACGGTGGCACTGAAGCTTTCTTT. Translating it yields CASSPDGGTEAFF.

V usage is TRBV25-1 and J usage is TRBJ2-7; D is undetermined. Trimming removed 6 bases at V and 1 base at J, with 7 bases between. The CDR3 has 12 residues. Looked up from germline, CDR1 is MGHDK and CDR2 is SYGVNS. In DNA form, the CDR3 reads TGTGCCAGCAGCCAAGGATCCTACGAGCAGTACTTC. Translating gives CASSQGSYEQYF.

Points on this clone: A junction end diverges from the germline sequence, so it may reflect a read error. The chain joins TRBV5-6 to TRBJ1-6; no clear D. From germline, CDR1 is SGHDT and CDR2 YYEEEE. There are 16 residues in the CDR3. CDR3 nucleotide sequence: TGTGCCAGCAGCTTAGACGGAATGGGGTTTAATTCATCCCTCCACTTT. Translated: CASSLDGMGFNSSLHF.

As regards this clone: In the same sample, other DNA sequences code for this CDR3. DNA of the CDR3: TGTGCCAGCAGTTCTGGTGAGCAGTACTTC. This translates into CASSSGEQYF. The V call is TRBV6-6, the J call TRBJ2-7; D unresolved. CDR3 length: 10 residues. Germline V CDR1 and CDR2: MNHNY, SVGAGI (reference sequence). Deletions cut 4 bases from V and 7 bases from J, with 5 bases between.

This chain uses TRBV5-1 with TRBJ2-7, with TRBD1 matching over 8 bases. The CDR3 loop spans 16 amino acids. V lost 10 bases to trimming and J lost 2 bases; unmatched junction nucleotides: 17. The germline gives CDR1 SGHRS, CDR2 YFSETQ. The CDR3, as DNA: TGCGCCCCGACCCAGAACCCGGGACAGGAAACCTACGAGCAGTACTTC. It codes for CAPTQNPGQETYEQYF. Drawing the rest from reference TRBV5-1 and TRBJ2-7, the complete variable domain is KAGVTQTPRYLIKTRGQQVTLSCSPISGHRSVSWYQQTPGQGLQFLFEYFSETQRNKGNFPGRFSGRQFSNSRSEMNVSTLELGDSALYLCAPTQNPGQETYEQYFGPGTRLTVT.

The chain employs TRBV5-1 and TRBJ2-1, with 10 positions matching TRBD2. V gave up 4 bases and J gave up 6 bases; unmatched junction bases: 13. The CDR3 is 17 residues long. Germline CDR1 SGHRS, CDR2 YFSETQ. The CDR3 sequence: CASSITLAGGPSNEQFF. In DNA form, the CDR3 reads TGCGCCAGCAGCATTACCTTAGCGGGGGGCCCAAGCAATGAGCAGTTCTTC.